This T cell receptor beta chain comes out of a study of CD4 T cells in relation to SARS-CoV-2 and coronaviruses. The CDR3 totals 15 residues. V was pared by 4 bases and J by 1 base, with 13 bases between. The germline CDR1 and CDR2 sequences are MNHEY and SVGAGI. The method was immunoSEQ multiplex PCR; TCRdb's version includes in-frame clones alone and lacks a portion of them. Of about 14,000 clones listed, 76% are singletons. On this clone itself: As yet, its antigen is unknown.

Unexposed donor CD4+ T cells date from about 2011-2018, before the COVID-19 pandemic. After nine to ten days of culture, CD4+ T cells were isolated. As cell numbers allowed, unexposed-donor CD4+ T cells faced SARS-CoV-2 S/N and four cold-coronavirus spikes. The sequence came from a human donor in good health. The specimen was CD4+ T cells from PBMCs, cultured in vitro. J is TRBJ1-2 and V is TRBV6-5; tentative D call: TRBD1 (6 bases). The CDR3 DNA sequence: TGTGCCAGCAGTTCTCCAACAGGGTTTAACTATGGCTACACCTTC. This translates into CASSSPTGFNYGYTF.